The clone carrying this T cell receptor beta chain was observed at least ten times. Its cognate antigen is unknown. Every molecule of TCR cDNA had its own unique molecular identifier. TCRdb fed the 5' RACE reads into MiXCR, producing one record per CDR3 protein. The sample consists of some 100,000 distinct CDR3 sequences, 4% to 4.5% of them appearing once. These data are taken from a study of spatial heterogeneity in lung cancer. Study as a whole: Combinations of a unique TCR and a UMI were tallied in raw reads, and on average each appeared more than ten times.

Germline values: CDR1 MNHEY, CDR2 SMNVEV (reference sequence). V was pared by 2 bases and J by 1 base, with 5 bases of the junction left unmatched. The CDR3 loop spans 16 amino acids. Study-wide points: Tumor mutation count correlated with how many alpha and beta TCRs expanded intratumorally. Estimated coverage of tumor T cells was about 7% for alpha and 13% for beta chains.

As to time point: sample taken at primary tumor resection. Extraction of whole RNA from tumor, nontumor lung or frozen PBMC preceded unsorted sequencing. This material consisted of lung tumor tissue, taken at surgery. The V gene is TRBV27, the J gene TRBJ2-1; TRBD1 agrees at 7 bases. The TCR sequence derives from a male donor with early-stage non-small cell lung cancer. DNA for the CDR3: TGTGCCAGCAGTTTAGCCGGCAGGGGGTCCTACAATGAGCAGTTCTTC. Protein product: CASSLAGRGSYNEQFF.